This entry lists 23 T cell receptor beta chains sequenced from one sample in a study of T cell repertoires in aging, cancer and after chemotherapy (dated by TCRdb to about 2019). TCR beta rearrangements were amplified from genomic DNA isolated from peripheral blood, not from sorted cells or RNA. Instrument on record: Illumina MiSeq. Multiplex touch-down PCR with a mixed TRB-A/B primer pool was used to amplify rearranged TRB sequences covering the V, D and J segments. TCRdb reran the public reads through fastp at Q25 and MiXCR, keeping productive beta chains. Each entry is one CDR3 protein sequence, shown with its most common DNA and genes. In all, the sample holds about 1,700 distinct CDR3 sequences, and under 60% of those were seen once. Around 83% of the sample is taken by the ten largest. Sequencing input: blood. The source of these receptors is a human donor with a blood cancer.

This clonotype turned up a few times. In DNA form, the CDR3 reads TGTGCCAGCAGGGGGGGTGGGGGAGGTACCAATGAGCAGTTCTTC. Translated, it gives CASRGGGGGTNEQFF. This chain links TRBV27 with TRBJ2-1; perhaps TRBD2 as D (6 bases). The CDR3 has 15 residues. Germline CDR1 and CDR2: MNHEY and SMNVEV (reference sequence). Deletions cut 6 bases from V and 6 bases from J, with 18 bases between.

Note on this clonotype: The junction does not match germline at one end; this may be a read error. The CDR3 here is CASSGQGQFYKQYF. The CDR3, as DNA: TGTGCCAGTAGTGGACAGGGCCAGTTCTACAAGCAGTACTTC. The gene calls are TRBV19 and TRBJ2-7, with 8 bases lining up with TRBD1. This CDR3 comprises 14 residues. Germline CDR1 and CDR2: LNHDA and SQIVND (reference sequence).

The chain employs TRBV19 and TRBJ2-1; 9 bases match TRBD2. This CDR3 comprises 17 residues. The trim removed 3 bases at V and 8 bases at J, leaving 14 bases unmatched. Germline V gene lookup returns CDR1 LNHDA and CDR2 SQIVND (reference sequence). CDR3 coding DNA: TGTGCCAGTAGTATTTGGGGACTAGCTCAAACAGGGGATGAGCAGTTCTTC. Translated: CASSIWGLAQTGDEQFF. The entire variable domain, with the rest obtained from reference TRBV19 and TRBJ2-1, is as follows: DGGITQSPKYLFRKEGQNVTLSCEQNLNHDAMYWYRQDPGQGLRLIYYSQIVNDFQKGDIAEGYSVSREKKESFPLTVTSAQKNPTAFYLCASSIWGLAQTGDEQFFGPGTRLTVL.

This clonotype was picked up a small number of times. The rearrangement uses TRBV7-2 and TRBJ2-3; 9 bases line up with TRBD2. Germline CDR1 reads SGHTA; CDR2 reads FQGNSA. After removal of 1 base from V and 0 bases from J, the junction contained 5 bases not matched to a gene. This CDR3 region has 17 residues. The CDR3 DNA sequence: TGTGCCAGCAGCTTAGGTAGCGGGAGTTCTAGCACAGATACGCAGTATTTT. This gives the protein CASSLGSGSSSTDTQYF.

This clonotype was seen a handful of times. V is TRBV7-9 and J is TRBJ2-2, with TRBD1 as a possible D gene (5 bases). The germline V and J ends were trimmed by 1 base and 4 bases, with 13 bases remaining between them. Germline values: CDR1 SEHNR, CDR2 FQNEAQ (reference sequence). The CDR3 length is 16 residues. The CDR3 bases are TGTGCCAGCAGCTTAGTCGCAGGGCTTATCACCGGGGAGCTGTTTTTT. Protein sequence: CASSLVAGLITGELFF. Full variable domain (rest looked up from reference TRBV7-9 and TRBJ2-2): DTGVSQNPRHKITKRGQNVTFRCDPISEHNRLYWYRQTLGQGPEFLTYFQNEAQLEKSRLLSDRFSAERPKGSFSTLEIQRTEQGDSAMYLCASSLVAGLITGELFFGEGSRLTVL.

Here the CDR3 DNA reads TGTGCCAGCAGCCTTACCGAACGGAGGGCGCCTGGAAACACCATATATTTT. It yields the protein CASSLTERRAPGNTIYF. The chain recombines TRBV7-2 with TRBJ1-3; D not certain. The V end lost 5 bases, the J end lost 2 bases, and 19 bases lay between the germline ends. Germline lookup yields CDR1 SGHTA and CDR2 FQGNSA. The CDR3 is 17 residues long.

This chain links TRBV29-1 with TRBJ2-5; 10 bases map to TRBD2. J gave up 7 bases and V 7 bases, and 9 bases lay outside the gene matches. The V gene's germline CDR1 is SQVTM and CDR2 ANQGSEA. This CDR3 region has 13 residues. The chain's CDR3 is CSASSGSDGTQYF. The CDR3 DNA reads TGCAGCGCATCTAGCGGGAGTGACGGGACCCAGTACTTC. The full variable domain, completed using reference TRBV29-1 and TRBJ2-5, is SAVISQKPSRDICQRGTSLTIQCQVDSQVTMMFWYRQQPGQSLTLIATANQGSEATYESGFVIDKFPISRPNLTFSTLTVSNMSPEDSSIYLCSASSGSDGTQYFGPGTRLLVL.

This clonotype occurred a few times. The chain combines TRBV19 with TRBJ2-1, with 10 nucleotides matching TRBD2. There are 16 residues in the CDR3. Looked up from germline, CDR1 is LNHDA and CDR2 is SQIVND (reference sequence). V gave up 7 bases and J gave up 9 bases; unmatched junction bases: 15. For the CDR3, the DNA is TGTGCCAGTACAAGGGAGGGGAGCGGGAGGGAAGGTGAGCAGTTCTTC. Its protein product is CASTREGSGREGEQFF.

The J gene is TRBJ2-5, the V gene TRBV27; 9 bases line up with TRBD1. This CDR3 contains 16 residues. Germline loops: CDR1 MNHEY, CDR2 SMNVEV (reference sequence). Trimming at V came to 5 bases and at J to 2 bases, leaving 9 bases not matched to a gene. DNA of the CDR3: TGTGCCAGCAGTCCATTGGGACAGGGTGGTCAAGAGACCCAGTACTTC. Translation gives CASSPLGQGGQETQYF.

As DNA, the CDR3 is TGCAGCGTGAGTCCGGGACCACAATACGAGCAGTACTTC. Protein: CSVSPGPQYEQYF. The J gene is TRBJ2-7, the V gene TRBV29-1, with D perhaps matching TRBD1 or TRBD2 (5 bases each). Germline-derived CDR1 and CDR2 are SQVTM and ANQGSEA. The CDR3 covers 13 residues. Trimming pared 6 bases from V and 4 bases from J, leaving 16 bases between.

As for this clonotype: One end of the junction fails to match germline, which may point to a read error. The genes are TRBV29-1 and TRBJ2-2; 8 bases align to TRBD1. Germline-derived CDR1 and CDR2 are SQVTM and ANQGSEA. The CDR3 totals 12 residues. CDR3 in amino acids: CSVRGRTEELFF. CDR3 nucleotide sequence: TGCAGCGTCAGGGGGCGCACCGAGGAGCTGTTTTTT.

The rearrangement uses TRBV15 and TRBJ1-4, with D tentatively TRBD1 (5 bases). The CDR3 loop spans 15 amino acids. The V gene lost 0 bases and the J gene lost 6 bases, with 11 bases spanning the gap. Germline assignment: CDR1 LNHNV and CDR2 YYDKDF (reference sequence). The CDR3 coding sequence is TGTGCCACCAGCAGAGATAAGACCAGGGATGAAAAACTGTTTTTT. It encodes CATSRDKTRDEKLFF.

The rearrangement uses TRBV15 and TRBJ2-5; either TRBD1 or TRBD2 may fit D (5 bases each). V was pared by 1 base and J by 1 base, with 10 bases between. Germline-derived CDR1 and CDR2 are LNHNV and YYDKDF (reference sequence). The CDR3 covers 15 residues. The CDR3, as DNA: TGTGCCACCAGCAGAGGGGACGGCCTCCAAGAGACCCAGTACTTC. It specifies CATSRGDGLQETQYF. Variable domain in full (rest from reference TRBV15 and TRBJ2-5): DAMVIQNPRYQVTQFGKPVTLSCSQTLNHNVMYWYQQKSSQAPKLLFHYYDKDFNNEADTPDNFQSRRPNTSFCFLDIRSPGLGDTAMYLCATSRGDGLQETQYFGPGTRLLVL.

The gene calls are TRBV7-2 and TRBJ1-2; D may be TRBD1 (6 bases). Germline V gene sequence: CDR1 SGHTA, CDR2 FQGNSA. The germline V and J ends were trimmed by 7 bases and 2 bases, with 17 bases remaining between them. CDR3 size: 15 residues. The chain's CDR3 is CASTKLGDRNYGYTF. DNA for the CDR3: TGTGCCAGCACCAAACTCGGAGACAGGAACTATGGCTACACCTTC.

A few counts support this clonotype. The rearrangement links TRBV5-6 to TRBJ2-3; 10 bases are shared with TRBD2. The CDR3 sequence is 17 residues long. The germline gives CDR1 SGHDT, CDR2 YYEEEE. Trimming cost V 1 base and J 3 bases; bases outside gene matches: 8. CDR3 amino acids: CASSLFVASGSTDTQYF. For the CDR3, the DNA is TGTGCCAGCAGCTTGTTTGTAGCTAGCGGGAGTACAGATACGCAGTATTTT. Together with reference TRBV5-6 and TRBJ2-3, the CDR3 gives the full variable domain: DAGVTQSPTHLIKTRGQQVTLRCSPKSGHDTVSWYQQALGQGPQFIFQYYEEEERQRGNFPDRFSGHQFPNYSSELNVNALLLGDSALYLCASSLFVASGSTDTQYFGPGTRLTVL.

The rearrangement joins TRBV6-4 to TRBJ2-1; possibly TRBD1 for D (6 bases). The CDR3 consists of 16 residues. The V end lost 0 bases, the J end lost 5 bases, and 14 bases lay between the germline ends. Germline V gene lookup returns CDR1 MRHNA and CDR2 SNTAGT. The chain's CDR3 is CASSDSRRGDNNEQFF. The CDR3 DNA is TGTGCCAGCAGTGACTCCCGCAGGGGAGATAACAATGAGCAGTTCTTC.

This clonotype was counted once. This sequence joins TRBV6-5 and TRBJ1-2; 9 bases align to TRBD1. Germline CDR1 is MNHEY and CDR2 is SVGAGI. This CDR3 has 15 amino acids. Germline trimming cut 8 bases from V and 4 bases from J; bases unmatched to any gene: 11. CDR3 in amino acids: CASGTGGAEGYGYTF. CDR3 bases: TGTGCCAGCGGAACAGGGGGCGCGGAGGGCTATGGCTACACCTTC.

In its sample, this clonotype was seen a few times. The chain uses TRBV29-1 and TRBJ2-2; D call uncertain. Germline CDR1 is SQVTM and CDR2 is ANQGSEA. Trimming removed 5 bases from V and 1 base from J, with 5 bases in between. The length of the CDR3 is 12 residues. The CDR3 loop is CSVSLNTGELFF. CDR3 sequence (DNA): TGCAGCGTTAGCTTGAACACCGGGGAGCTGTTTTTT.

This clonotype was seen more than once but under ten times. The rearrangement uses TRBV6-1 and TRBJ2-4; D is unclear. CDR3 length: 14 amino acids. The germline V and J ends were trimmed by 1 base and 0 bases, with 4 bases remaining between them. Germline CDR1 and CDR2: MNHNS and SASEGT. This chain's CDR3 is CASSEGVAKNIQYF. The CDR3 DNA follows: TGTGCCAGCAGTGAAGGGGTAGCCAAAAACATTCAGTACTTC.

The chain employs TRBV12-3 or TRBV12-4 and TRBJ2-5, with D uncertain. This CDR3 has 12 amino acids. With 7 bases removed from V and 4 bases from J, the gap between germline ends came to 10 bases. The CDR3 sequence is CASKRISETQYF. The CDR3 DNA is TGTGCCAGCAAGAGAATCTCAGAGACCCAGTACTTC.

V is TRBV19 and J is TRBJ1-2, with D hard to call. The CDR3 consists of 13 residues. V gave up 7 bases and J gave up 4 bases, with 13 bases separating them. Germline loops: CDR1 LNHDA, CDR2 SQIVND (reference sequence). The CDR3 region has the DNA TGTGCCAGTATGAGGGAGGCTCGCTATGGCTACACCTTC. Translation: CASMREARYGYTF. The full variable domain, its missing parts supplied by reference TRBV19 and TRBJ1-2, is DGGITQSPKYLFRKEGQNVTLSCEQNLNHDAMYWYRQDPGQGLRLIYYSQIVNDFQKGDIAEGYSVSREKKESFPLTVTSAQKNPTAFYLCASMREARYGYTFGSGTRLTVV.

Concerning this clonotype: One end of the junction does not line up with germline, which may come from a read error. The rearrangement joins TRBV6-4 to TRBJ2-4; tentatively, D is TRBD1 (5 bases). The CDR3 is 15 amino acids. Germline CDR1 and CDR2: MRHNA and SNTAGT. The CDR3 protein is CASSYSMDIQNIQYF. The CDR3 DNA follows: TGTGCCAGCAGTTACTCGATGGACATACAAAACATTCAGTACTTC.

The chain's CDR3 is CASSRGLVQTPYEQYF. The CDR3 DNA follows: TGTGCCAGTAGTCGAGGACTAGTTCAGACTCCCTACGAGCAGTACTTC. The rearrangement uses TRBV19 and TRBJ2-7, with 7 bases matching TRBD2. This CDR3 spans 16 amino acids. CDR1 and CDR2 from the germline V gene are LNHDA and SQIVND (reference sequence). V dropped 5 bases and J dropped 2; count of bases not matched to a gene: 12.